This T cell receptor (beta chain) was documented in a study of blood T cell repertoires in COVID-19. Study-level background: Acute-phase and convalescent COVID-19 samples originated in the United States, Italy and Spain. Sample material is recorded as cDNA or gDNA derived from T cells, B-cell-depleted T cells, or PBMCs.

The table came from immunoSEQ multiplex PCR; TCRdb's copy has only in-frame clones and leaves some out. This sample yields about 48,000 clones, of which 77% are seen a single time; around 20% belongs to the top ten. The CDR3 is 17 amino acids. The V and J ends lost 3 bases and 0 bases respectively, with 17 bases between them. The V gene's germline CDR1 is SNHLY and CDR2 FYNNEI. This clone showed up just once. The TCR sequence derives from a human donor with active or convalescent COVID-19. The donor label of this sample is uncertain. Input material: peripheral blood. This rearrangement joins TRBV2 to TRBJ1-1; D is possibly TRBD1 (5 bases). CDR3 sequence reads: CASSDPVRKGVNTEAFF. The CDR3 DNA reads as TGTGCCAGCAGTGACCCCGTACGTAAAGGGGTGAACACTGAAGCTTTCTTT.